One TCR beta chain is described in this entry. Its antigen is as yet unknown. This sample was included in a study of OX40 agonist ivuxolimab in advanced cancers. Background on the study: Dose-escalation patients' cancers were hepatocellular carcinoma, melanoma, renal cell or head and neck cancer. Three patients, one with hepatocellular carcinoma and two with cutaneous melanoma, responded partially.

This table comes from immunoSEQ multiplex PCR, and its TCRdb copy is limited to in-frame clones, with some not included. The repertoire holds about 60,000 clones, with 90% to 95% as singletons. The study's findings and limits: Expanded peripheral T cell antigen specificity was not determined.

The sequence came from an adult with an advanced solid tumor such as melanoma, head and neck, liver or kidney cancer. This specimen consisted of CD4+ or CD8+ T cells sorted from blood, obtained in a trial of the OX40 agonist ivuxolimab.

CDR3 protein: CASSTPGSIWGYTF. The CDR3 nucleotides read TGTGCCAGCAGCACCCCCGGATCCATCTGGGGCTACACCTTC. The rearrangement joins TRBV9 to TRBJ1-2; D is uncertain. CDR3 length: 14 amino acids. Trimming shortened V by 4 bases and J by 8 bases, and 18 bases separated the two germline ends. Germline V gene lookup returns CDR1 SGDLS and CDR2 YYNGEE.